This T cell receptor (beta chain) was retrieved from a study of T cell responses to AZD1222 COVID-19 vaccine. Regarding the study as a whole: Repertoires were collected only later (after the peak T cell response had occurred). The sample set comprised mostly white British donors with more females, and clonal diversity was possibly underestimated. Researchers report vaccine-associated CD4 TCRs spanning spike, with dominance at 160-218 and 743-854. Recipients of AZD1222 seropositive at baseline numbered only 6 or 7.

Clones were read by immunoSEQ multiplex PCR, and TCRdb kept only the in-frame ones, dropping some. The repertoire holds about 110,000 clones, around nine tenths seen once, with 3% to 3.5% in the top ten. Concerning this clone: Its antigen is as yet unknown.

V was pared by 6 bases and J by 10 bases, with 16 bases between. Germline V gene sequence: CDR1 LGHDT, CDR2 YNNKEL (reference sequence). CDR3 length: 14 amino acids. The genes are TRBV3-1 (or the pseudogene TRBV3-2) and TRBJ1-6; D call uncertain. The sample was peripheral blood, taken on day 0 of MenACWY control vaccination. This receptor was identified in an adult in good health. The CDR3 bases are TGTGCCAGCAGGCCGTTGGGTTCTAACTCACCCCTCCACTTT. Amino acids: CASRPLGSNSPLHF.